This entry lists 27 T cell receptor beta chains sequenced from one sample in a study of blood T cell repertoires in COVID-19. Libraries were prepared by immunoSEQ multiplex PCR; TCRdb keeps only in-frame clonotypes and omits some of them. The table lists 100,000 to 150,000 clones, around 87% of them singletons. Sequencing input: peripheral blood. The receptors shown here come from a man between 50 and 59 years old with acute or convalescent COVID-19.

V is TRBV6-5 and J is TRBJ2-5, with 8 bases aligning to TRBD1. The CDR3 is 15 residues long. Germline assignment: CDR1 MNHEY and CDR2 SVGAGI. V shed 6 bases, J shed 0 bases, and the junction held 6 bases outside the gene matches. This CDR3 is CASRRGQAYQETQYF. Here the CDR3 DNA reads TGTGCCAGCAGACGGGGACAGGCCTACCAAGAGACCCAGTACTTC.

This sequence joins TRBV15 and TRBJ2-3; TRBD1 agrees at 12 bases. The CDR3 has 17 amino acids. CDR1 is LNHNV, CDR2 YYDKDF, per germline (reference sequence). The J segment lost 1 base and the V segment lost 3 bases, leaving 5 bases of the junction unmatched. The CDR3, as DNA: TGTGCCACCAGCAGCGCCGGGACAGGGGGCCGCACAGATACGCAGTATTTT. This translates into CATSSAGTGGRTDTQYF.

The genes are TRBV19 and TRBJ1-2; D remains ambiguous. Germline CDR1 and CDR2: LNHDA and SQIVND (reference sequence). The CDR3 has 12 residues. V was trimmed by 3 bases and J by 6 bases, leaving 8 bases between them. The CDR3 protein is CASSIWQNGYTF. For the CDR3, the DNA is TGTGCCAGTAGTATCTGGCAGAATGGCTACACCTTC.

V gene TRBV9 combines with J gene TRBJ1-3, with D possibly TRBD1 on 5 matching bases. CDR1 is SGDLS, CDR2 YYNGEE, per germline. Deletions cut 5 bases from V and 1 base from J, with 10 bases between. This CDR3 spans 14 amino acids. This chain's CDR3 is CASRGSGSGNTIYF. The CDR3 nucleotides read TGTGCCAGCAGGGGTTCAGGGTCTGGAAACACCATATATTTT.

The rearrangement links TRBV11-2 to TRBJ1-1; the match to TRBD1 covers 11 bases. Germline trimming cut 0 bases from V and 4 bases from J; bases unmatched to any gene: 16. CDR1 and CDR2 (germline): SGHAT, FQNNGV. The CDR3 length is 20 residues. The CDR3 region has the DNA TGTGCCAGCAGCTTAGATAGACCGACCGGGACAGGGGGGGGTCGCACTGAAGCTTTCTTT. It codes for CASSLDRPTGTGGGRTEAFF.

In its sample, this clone was seen a few times. The chain couples TRBV6-6 to TRBJ2-7, with 9 bases lining up with TRBD2. The CDR3 covers 13 residues. The J segment lost 3 bases and the V segment lost 6 bases, leaving 3 bases of the junction unmatched. Germline CDR1 is MNHNY and CDR2 is SVGAGI (reference sequence). Here the CDR3 DNA reads TGTGCCAGCAGCCGACTAGCGGACTACGAGCAGTACTTC. Amino acids: CASSRLADYEQYF.

The chain joins TRBV7-9 to TRBJ2-1; 11 bases match TRBD2. This CDR3 has 17 residues. CDR1 is SEHNR, CDR2 FQNEAQ, per germline (reference sequence). V lost 3 bases to trimming and J lost 7 bases; unmatched junction nucleotides: 11. CDR3 region: CASSLGLAGGPRNEQFF. CDR3 bases: TGTGCCAGCAGCTTGGGGTTAGCGGGAGGGCCTCGGAATGAGCAGTTCTTC.

The chain carries TRBV7-2 and TRBJ2-1; D uncertain. V gave up 4 bases and J gave up 3 bases, with 7 bases separating them. The CDR3 length is 13 residues. Germline CDR1 SGHTA, CDR2 FQGNSA. This CDR3 is CASSYPLYNEQFF. DNA of the CDR3: TGTGCCAGCAGCTATCCCCTCTACAATGAGCAGTTCTTC.

The chain joins TRBV27 to TRBJ1-2; a possible D gene is TRBD1 (6 bases). The CDR3 length is 14 residues. Trimming took 7 bases from V and 0 from J, leaving 12 bases between them. Looked up from germline, CDR1 is MNHEY and CDR2 is SMNVEV (reference sequence). CDR3 DNA: TGTGCCAGCAAGCCCGGGACAACTAACTATGGCTACACCTTC. It translates to CASKPGTTNYGYTF.

This rearrangement joins TRBV14 to TRBJ1-1, with TRBD1 matching 7 bases. The V gene end was trimmed by 4 bases and the J gene end by 9 bases; junction bases not matched to a gene: 5. Per germline, CDR1 SGHDN and CDR2 FVKESK. The CDR3 is 12 amino acids. CDR3 nucleotide sequence: TGTGCCAGCAGCCTAAACAGGGGCCAAGCTTTCTTT. It translates to CASSLNRGQAFF.

The rearrangement joins TRBV19 to TRBJ1-3; the D is unclear. Germline V gene lookup returns CDR1 LNHDA and CDR2 SQIVND (reference sequence). Trimming took 5 bases from V and 0 from J, leaving 11 bases between them. The CDR3 is 15 amino acids. The CDR3 region has the DNA TGTGCCAGTAGTGTCGTGGTAGACTCTGGAAACACCATATATTTT. Translating gives CASSVVVDSGNTIYF.

This chain links TRBV30 with TRBJ1-2; TRBD1 agrees at 7 bases. V lost 0 bases to trimming and J lost 8 bases; unmatched junction nucleotides: 6. Germline V gene sequence: CDR1 GTSNPN, CDR2 SVGIG (reference sequence). The CDR3 runs to 13 residues. CDR3 DNA sequence: TGTGCCTGGAGTGTAAAACAGGGGTACGGCTACACCTTC. Protein: CAWSVKQGYGYTF.

This clone was seen once. The chain links TRBV11-3 to TRBJ1-1; D may be TRBD1 (5 bases). The CDR3 runs to 17 residues. Germline CDR1 is SGHNT and CDR2 is YENEEA. The germline V and J ends were trimmed by 1 base and 0 bases, with 15 bases remaining between them. CDR3 sequence (DNA): TGTGCCAGCAGCTTAGGGAGGGACGTGCGTCTGAACACTGAAGCTTTCTTT. Its translation is CASSLGRDVRLNTEAFF.

The chain recombines TRBV5-1 with TRBJ2-3; 8 bases are shared with TRBD2. Trimming cost V 4 bases and J 5 bases; bases outside gene matches: 9. Per germline, CDR1 SGHRS and CDR2 YFSETQ. CDR3 length: 15 amino acids. The CDR3 spells CASSAGGRTGDTQYF. Written as DNA, the CDR3 is TGCGCCAGCAGCGCTGGCGGGAGGACGGGAGATACGCAGTATTTT. Drawing the rest from reference TRBV5-1 and TRBJ2-3, the complete variable domain is KAGVTQTPRYLIKTRGQQVTLSCSPISGHRSVSWYQQTPGQGLQFLFEYFSETQRNKGNFPGRFSGRQFSNSRSEMNVSTLELGDSALYLCASSAGGRTGDTQYFGPGTRLTVL.

The chain is built from TRBV27 and TRBJ2-5, with 7 bases lining up with TRBD2. This CDR3 comprises 14 residues. V dropped 8 bases and J dropped 5; count of bases not matched to a gene: 11. Germline lookup yields CDR1 MNHEY and CDR2 SMNVEV (reference sequence). CDR3 DNA sequence: TGTGCCAGCTCGGGATGGGGACTAACGGAGACCCAGTACTTC. It is translated as CASSGWGLTETQYF.

This clone was seen a single time. The V and J genes are TRBV19 and TRBJ2-7; 12 bases fit TRBD2. In germline, CDR1 is LNHDA, CDR2 SQIVND (reference sequence). Trimming at V came to 6 bases and at J to 4 bases, leaving 7 bases not matched to a gene. The CDR3 sequence is 15 residues long. CDR3 sequence: CASRVGTSGSYEQYF. In DNA, the CDR3 is TGTGCCAGTAGGGTCGGGACTAGCGGGTCGTACGAGCAGTACTTC.

The chain joins TRBV12-3 or TRBV12-4 to TRBJ1-2; no reliable D call. V gave up 0 bases and J gave up 7 bases, with 9 bases separating them. The CDR3 runs 13 residues. The CDR3 is CASSLAGRGGYTF. In nucleotides, the CDR3 is TGTGCCAGCAGTTTAGCAGGGCGGGGTGGCTACACCTTC.

This chain links TRBV30 with TRBJ2-2; 12 nucleotides match TRBD2. V gave up 8 bases and J gave up 3 bases; unmatched junction bases: 16. The CDR3 loop spans 18 amino acids. CDR1 is GTSNPN and CDR2 is SVGIG in the germline V gene (reference sequence). CDR3: CAGSRTRTSGTYTGELFF. The CDR3 region has the DNA TGTGCCGGGTCGAGGACGCGGACTAGCGGGACGTACACCGGGGAGCTGTTTTTT.

This clone was seen a few times. The chain joins TRBV7-7 to TRBJ2-6; D might be TRBD1 (5 bases). Trimming took 6 bases from V and 0 from J, leaving 15 bases between them. The germline V gene encodes CDR1 SSHAT and CDR2 FNYEAQ (reference sequence). CDR3 length: 17 residues. CDR3 in amino acids: CASSPLQVLSGANVLTF. CDR3 sequence (DNA): TGTGCCAGCAGTCCTCTACAGGTCCTCTCTGGGGCCAACGTCCTGACTTTC.

This clone was picked up one time. The chain couples TRBV18 to TRBJ1-2, with D perhaps matching TRBD1 (6 bases). Germline V gene data show CDR1 as KGHSH and CDR2 as LQKENI. The V and J ends lost 4 bases and 3 bases respectively, with 15 bases between them. The CDR3 sequence is 15 residues long. This CDR3 is CASSLRQADYYGYTF. The CDR3 DNA is TGTGCCAGCTCACTTAGACAGGCCGATTACTATGGCTACACCTTC.

This clone was found once. J is TRBJ2-2 and V is TRBV11-3; 11 bases match TRBD2. This CDR3 contains 15 residues. Germline lookup yields CDR1 SGHNT and CDR2 YENEEA. Trimming took 5 bases from V and 5 from J; bases not matched to a gene: 4. The CDR3 nucleotides are TGTGCCAGCAGCCCGGGACTAGCGGTAACCGGGGAGCTGTTTTTT. Protein product: CASSPGLAVTGELFF.

The chain couples TRBV11-2 to TRBJ1-1; TRBD1 aligns across 7 bases. This CDR3 has 17 amino acids. The V gene end was trimmed by 1 base and the J gene end by 3 bases; junction bases not matched to a gene: 11. The germline V gene has CDR1 SGHAT and CDR2 FQNNGV. The CDR3 nucleotides read TGTGCCAGCAGCTTAGCTGGGACAGCCTCCCGAGACACTGAAGCTTTCTTT. Its translation is CASSLAGTASRDTEAFF.

The chain recombines TRBV4-2 with TRBJ2-7, with D tentatively TRBD1 (6 bases). Trimming removed 0 bases at V and 0 bases at J, with 9 bases between. Per the germline V gene, CDR1 is LGHNA and CDR2 is YNFKEQ. The CDR3 sequence is 15 residues long. The CDR3 spells CASSQDSGVSYEQYF. The CDR3 DNA is TGTGCCAGCAGCCAAGATTCAGGGGTCTCCTACGAGCAGTACTTC.

V and J are TRBV6-2 or TRBV6-3 and TRBJ2-1, with 13 bases aligning to TRBD2. From germline, CDR1 is MNHEY and CDR2 SVGEGT. The CDR3 loop spans 15 amino acids. Trimming at V came to 5 bases and at J to 9 bases, leaving 7 bases not matched to a gene. In nucleotides, the CDR3 is TGTGCCAGCAGTAAGACTAGCGGGAGGTTGGGTGAGCAGTTCTTC. It is translated as CASSKTSGRLGEQFF.

The chain has TRBV5-1 and TRBJ1-5; D not resolved. V was shortened by 4 bases and J by 6 bases, with 11 bases between the two germline ends. The CDR3 totals 13 residues. Germline V gives CDR1 SGHRS, CDR2 YFSETQ. CDR3: CASSEDTTQPQHF. The DNA for the CDR3 is TGCGCCAGCAGCGAAGACACCACTCAGCCCCAGCATTTT. Together with reference TRBV5-1 and TRBJ1-5, the CDR3 gives the full variable domain: KAGVTQTPRYLIKTRGQQVTLSCSPISGHRSVSWYQQTPGQGLQFLFEYFSETQRNKGNFPGRFSGRQFSNSRSEMNVSTLELGDSALYLCASSEDTTQPQHFGDGTRLSIL.

The chain's CDR3 is CASSLGQGSNYGYTF. In DNA, the CDR3 is TGTGCCAGCAGTCTAGGACAGGGTTCTAACTATGGCTACACCTTC. The gene calls are TRBV6-6 and TRBJ1-2, with 8 bases fitting TRBD1. From germline, CDR1 is MNHNY and CDR2 SVGAGI (reference sequence). The CDR3 contains 15 residues. J was trimmed by 0 bases and V by 5 bases; bases with no gene match: 5.

The chain joins TRBV2 to TRBJ2-3; 8 bases map to TRBD1. The CDR3 has 15 residues. CDR1 and CDR2 from the germline V gene are SNHLY and FYNNEI. Losses at the gene ends were 7 bases for V and 6 bases for J; bases not matched to a gene: 12. CDR3 in DNA: TGTGCCAGCACTCAGGGGGCCTCGACCGGCGATACGCAGTATTTT. Its translation: CASTQGASTGDTQYF.